This T cell receptor beta chain was recorded in a study of T cell changes during pregnancy in multiple sclerosis. Sequencing used immunoSEQ multiplex PCR; TCRdb keeps in-frame clones, though not all of them. Among 56,000 or so clones listed, approximately 91% were seen once. Germline V gene data show CDR1 as MNHNY and CDR2 as SVGAGI (reference sequence). The CDR3 covers 16 residues. With regard to this clone: Relative to the germline gene, one junction end is altered; a read error may explain this.

The sequence came from a female donor with multiple sclerosis, enrolled in a pregnancy study. The V and J genes are TRBV6-6 and TRBJ2-5; TRBD2 agrees at 8 bases. The specimen was CD4+ T cells from peripheral blood mononuclear cells, collected in the third trimester of pregnancy. The CDR3 spells CASSHSPEERGETQYF. The CDR3 nucleotides read TGTGCCAGCAGTCACTCCCCCGAGGAGCGGGGGGAGACCCAGTACTTC.